This T cell receptor (beta chain) was recorded in a study of shared clonotypes between healthy human individuals. Concerning this clone: Antigen specificity is unknown.

Every subset had its genomic DNA shared out evenly among several immunoSEQ plates. Sequencing used immunoSEQ multiplex PCR; TCRdb keeps in-frame clones, though not all of them. Counted here are about 610,000 clones, approximately 96% occurring once; the ten biggest clones make up more than 0.085%. Study observations and caveats: In general, naive subsets displayed greater estimated richness than memory subsets did.

Naive CD8 cells, CD45RO-negative and positively selected for CCR7, excluded terminally differentiated effector memory CD45RA+ cells. This CDR3 contains 15 residues. V gave up 5 bases and J gave up 2 bases, with 16 bases separating them. Germline values: CDR1 SEHNR, CDR2 FQNEAQ (reference sequence). The sequencing input was naive CD8+ T cells sorted from blood. V is TRBV7-9 and J is TRBJ2-7; D possibly corresponds to TRBD1 (6 bases). The clonotype comes from a woman aged 30 to 39 in good health. Here the CDR3 DNA reads TGTGCCAGCAGCCCGCTAGACAGGCAGACCTACGAGCAGTACTTC. Translated: CASSPLDRQTYEQYF.